Listed below are T cell receptor beta chains from one sample, sequenced in a study of blood T cells in healthy people across ages. TCRdb ran MiXCR on the 5' RACE reads and lists one entry per CDR3 protein. The repertoire holds roughly 1.7 million distinct CDR3 sequences, with roughly 32% as singletons. The sample taken for sequencing was blood. The receptor source for this set is a woman aged 25 to 39 in good health. CDR3s include the opening cysteine and the closing phenylalanine or tryptophan. A D gene is named only where the DNA matches it firmly. Expanded clones get a size class; other rows say once, few or many, or leave the size out.

D,V,J,size,CDR3,DNA
NA,TRBV6-1,TRBJ1-5,few,CASSEGRGNLQPQHF,TGTGCCAGCAGTGAGGGCAGGGGAAACCTTCAGCCCCAGCATTTT
NA,TRBV7-9,TRBJ1-1,few,CASSPSLRKEAFF,TGTGCCAGCAGCCCCTCTCTGAGAAAAGAAGCTTTCTTT
TRBD1,TRBV5-5,TRBJ2-5,few,CASSSGQGMRETQYF,TGTGCCAGCAGCTCGGGACAGGGGATGAGGGAGACCCAGTACTTC
NA,TRBV5-1,TRBJ2-7,few,CASSSGNGRSSYEQYF,TGCGCCAGCAGCTCGGGAAACGGACGCAGCTCCTACGAGCAGTACTTC
NA,TRBV6-1,TRBJ2-1,few,CASSYYSAAEQFF,TGTGCCAGCAGTTATTATAGCGCGGCTGAGCAGTTCTTC
NA,TRBV18,TRBJ1-1,NA,CASSPASRAEAFF,TGTGCCAGCTCACCAGCGTCAAGAGCTGAAGCTTTCTTT
NA,TRBV4-1,TRBJ1-6,few,CASSQPQSGPSRPLHF,TGCGCCAGCAGCCAACCACAATCGGGCCCCTCGAGGCCCCTCCACTTT
NA,TRBV20-1,TRBJ1-2,many,CSARYGPAYGYTF,TGCAGTGCTAGATACGGGCCCGCTTATGGCTACACCTTC
NA,TRBV7-9,TRBJ2-7,NA,CASSSWTAYEQYF,TGTGCCAGCAGCTCCTGGACAGCTTACGAGCAGTACTTC
NA,TRBV2,TRBJ2-7,NA,CASSRTEGGYEQYF,TGTGCCAGCAGCAGGACTGAGGGGGGATACGAGCAGTACTTC
TRBD2,TRBV12-3/TRBV12-4,TRBJ2-3,few,CASTIGGGGATDTQYF,TGTGCCAGCACCATCGGGGGGGGAGGGGCCACAGATACGCAGTATTTT
NA,TRBV20-1,TRBJ2-7,NA,CSARVAKLSYEQYF,TGCAGTGCTAGAGTCGCCAAACTATCCTACGAGCAGTACTTC
TRBD1,TRBV5-6,TRBJ1-1,NA,CASNLAATGGSEAFF,TGTGCCAGCAACCTGGCGGCGACAGGGGGATCTGAAGCTTTCTTT
NA,TRBV12-3/TRBV12-4,TRBJ2-2,NA,CASSGSWGTRELFF,TGTGCCAGCAGTGGGTCGTGGGGGACCAGGGAGCTGTTTTTT
TRBD1,TRBV15,TRBJ2-7,NA,CATRGGYGRQGSEQYF,TGTGCCACCAGAGGAGGGTATGGCCGACAGGGGTCCGAGCAGTACTTC
TRBD1,TRBV20-1,TRBJ1-2,few,CSAREQGDYGYTF,TGCAGTGCTAGAGAACAGGGGGACTATGGCTACACCTTC
NA,TRBV6-1,TRBJ2-3,NA,CASIPWGGVDTQYF,TGTGCCAGCATTCCCTGGGGGGGCGTGGATACGCAGTATTTT
NA,TRBV6-5,TRBJ2-7,few,CASSYSLGGSHYEQYF,TGTGCCAGCAGTTACTCCCTCGGGGGTTCCCACTACGAGCAGTACTTC
TRBD1,TRBV6-1,TRBJ1-1,few,CASSKSGQLLEAFF,TGTGCCAGCAGTAAATCGGGACAGCTTCTTGAAGCTTTCTTT
TRBD2,TRBV6-5,TRBJ2-1,NA,CASSTDILAGVGEQFF,TGTGCCAGCAGCACTGACATCCTAGCGGGAGTAGGTGAGCAGTTCTTC
NA,TRBV29-1,TRBJ1-1,few,CSVGGPGGTEAFF,TGCAGCGTGGGGGGACCCGGCGGGACTGAAGCTTTCTTT
NA,TRBV5-1,TRBJ2-3,NA,CASSLSFPQSPDTQYF,TGCGCCAGCAGCTTGAGCTTTCCCCAGTCCCCAGATACGCAGTATTTT
TRBD1,TRBV29-1,TRBJ1-2,NA,CSVDGDRGDYGYTF,TGCAGCGTTGATGGGGACAGGGGTGACTATGGCTACACCTTC
TRBD1,TRBV20-1,TRBJ2-5,NA,CSARMAGGAQETQYF,TGCAGTGCTAGAATGGCAGGGGGCGCACAAGAGACCCAGTACTTC
NA,TRBV18,TRBJ1-4,NA,CASSPDSSNEKLFF,TGTGCCAGCTCCCCGGACAGCTCTAATGAAAAACTGTTTTTT
TRBD1,TRBV9,TRBJ1-2,NA,CASSAAGTVNYGYTF,TGTGCCAGCAGCGCAGCCGGGACAGTTAACTATGGCTACACCTTC
NA,TRBV4-1,TRBJ2-3,many,CASSRYEPGDTQYF,TGCGCCAGCAGCCGTTACGAACCGGGAGATACGCAGTATTTT
TRBD1,TRBV4-2,TRBJ2-1,few,CASSQPGQGRYNEQFF,TGTGCCAGCAGCCAACCGGGACAGGGGAGATACAATGAGCAGTTCTTC
TRBD2,TRBV4-1,TRBJ2-5,few,CASSHAGLAAQETQYF,TGCGCCAGCAGCCATGCAGGACTAGCGGCCCAAGAGACCCAGTACTTC
NA,TRBV7-2,TRBJ1-2,few,CASSLARAGEGYGYTF,TGTGCCAGCAGCTTAGCGCGGGCAGGGGAAGGCTATGGCTACACCTTC
NA,TRBV4-1,TRBJ1-2,NA,CAGSPPGRPGYTF,TGCGCCGGCAGTCCACCCGGCAGGCCGGGCTACACCTTC
NA,TRBV4-1,TRBJ1-2,few,CASSQEGGVTGYYGYTF,TGCGCCAGCAGCCAAGAGGGAGGGGTAACGGGCTACTATGGCTACACCTTC
TRBD2,TRBV4-1,TRBJ2-3,few,CASSQVISGSLTDTQYF,TGCGCCAGCAGCCAAGTAATTAGCGGGAGTTTGACAGATACGCAGTATTTT
NA,TRBV7-2,TRBJ1-1,few,CASSLFKGTEAFF,TGTGCCAGCAGCTTATTTAAAGGGACTGAAGCTTTCTTT
NA,TRBV10-3,TRBJ1-1,NA,CATKRGRGDTEAFF,TGTGCCACTAAGCGGGGAAGGGGGGACACTGAAGCTTTCTTT
NA,TRBV4-1,TRBJ1-3,once,CASGGMGGNTIYF,TGCGCCAGCGGGGGTATGGGAGGAAACACCATATATTTT
TRBD1,TRBV20-1,TRBJ2-5,once,CSARVGQVLETQYF,TGCAGTGCTAGAGTGGGACAGGTCCTAGAGACCCAGTACTTC
NA,TRBV27,TRBJ2-2,NA,CASSPTRRDHRHGERFF,TGTGCCAGCAGTCCGACCAGGCGGGATCACAGGCACGGGGAGCGGTTTTTT
TRBD2,TRBV20-1,TRBJ2-3,NA,CSASATGTKKYF,TGCAGTGCTAGTGCAACCGGGACTAAAAAGTATTTT
NA,TRBV5-1,TRBJ2-1,once,CASSTGGGNDEQFF,TGCGCCAGCAGCACAGGGGGGGGCAACGATGAGCAGTTCTTC
NA,TRBV28,TRBJ1-5,NA,CASSPRLVDNQPQHF,TGTGCCAGCAGTCCCCGGTTAGTAGACAATCAGCCCCAGCATTTT
TRBD2,TRBV29-1,TRBJ2-2,many,CSVGGGSNTGELFF,TGCAGCGTTGGTGGCGGGAGCAACACCGGGGAGCTGTTTTTT
NA,TRBV27,TRBJ2-1,NA,CASSLSDSSYNEQFF,TGTGCCAGCAGTTTATCCGACAGCTCCTACAATGAGCAGTTCTTC
TRBD1,TRBV6-1,TRBJ2-7,NA,CASSEERYRGSYEQYF,TGTGCCAGCAGTGAAGAAAGGTACAGGGGCTCCTACGAGCAGTACTTC
NA,TRBV2,TRBJ2-1,once,CARATGVGDEQFF,TGTGCCAGGGCGACCGGGGTAGGCGATGAGCAGTTCTTC
TRBD1,TRBV9,TRBJ2-7,NA,CASSAQGAEYEQYF,TGTGCCAGCAGCGCCCAGGGGGCCGAGTACGAGCAGTACTTC
NA,TRBV15,TRBJ2-3,NA,CATSRGRGGTDTQYF,TGTGCCACCAGCAGGGGCAGGGGCGGGACAGATACGCAGTATTTT
NA,TRBV27,TRBJ2-1,few,CASSLIPGPRLEQFF,TGTGCCAGCAGCCTAATCCCGGGGCCTAGATTAGAGCAGTTCTTC
NA,TRBV6-1,TRBJ2-5,NA,CASSDRDASRGFPETQYF,TGTGCCAGCAGTGACCGGGACGCGTCTCGGGGGTTCCCGGAGACCCAGTACTTC
TRBD2,TRBV5-1,TRBJ2-7,few,CASSPGRSGGSSEQYF,TGCGCCAGCAGCCCCGGCAGGAGCGGGGGGAGCAGCGAGCAGTACTTC
TRBD2,TRBV3-1,TRBJ2-1,many,CASSQGGLAGYNEQFF,TGTGCCAGCAGCCAAGGGGGACTAGCGGGTTACAATGAGCAGTTCTTC
TRBD1,TRBV20-1,TRBJ2-1,NA,CSGRRDRYNEQFF,TGCAGTGGCCGTAGGGACAGATACAATGAGCAGTTCTTC
TRBD2,TRBV29-1,TRBJ2-2,NA,CSVTSGKGELFF,TGCAGCGTGACTAGCGGGAAAGGGGAGCTGTTTTTT
TRBD1,TRBV6-1,TRBJ2-1,NA,CASKPWTGGSYNEQFF,TGTGCCAGCAAACCCTGGACAGGGGGCTCCTACAATGAGCAGTTCTTC
TRBD2,TRBV7-7,TRBJ2-5,NA,CASGSRLAGDGETQYF,TGTGCCAGCGGCTCACGACTAGCGGGGGATGGAGAGACCCAGTACTTC